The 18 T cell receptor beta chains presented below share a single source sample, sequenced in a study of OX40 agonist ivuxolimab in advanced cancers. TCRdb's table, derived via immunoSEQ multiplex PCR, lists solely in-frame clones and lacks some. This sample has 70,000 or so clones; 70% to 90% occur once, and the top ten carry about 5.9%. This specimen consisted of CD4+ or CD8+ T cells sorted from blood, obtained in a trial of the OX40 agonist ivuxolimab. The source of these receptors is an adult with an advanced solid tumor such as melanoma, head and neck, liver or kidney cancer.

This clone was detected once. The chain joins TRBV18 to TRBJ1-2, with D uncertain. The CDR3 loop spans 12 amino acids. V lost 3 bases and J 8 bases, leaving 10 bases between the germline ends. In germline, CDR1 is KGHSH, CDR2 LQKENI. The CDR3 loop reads CASSPNMGGYTF. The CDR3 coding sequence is TGTGCCAGCTCACCGAATATGGGGGGCTACACCTTC.

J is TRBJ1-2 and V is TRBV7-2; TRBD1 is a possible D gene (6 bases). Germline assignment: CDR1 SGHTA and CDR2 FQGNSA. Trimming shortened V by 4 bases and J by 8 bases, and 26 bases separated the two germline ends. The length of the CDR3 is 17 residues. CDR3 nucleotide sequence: TGTGCCAGCAGCTCGCTACCCACATTGGGGGGGGCTGGAGGCTACACCTTC. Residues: CASSSLPTLGGAGGYTF.

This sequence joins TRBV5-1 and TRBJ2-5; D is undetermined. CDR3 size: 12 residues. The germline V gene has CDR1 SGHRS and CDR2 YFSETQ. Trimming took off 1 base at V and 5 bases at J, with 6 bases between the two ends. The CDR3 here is CASSLKAETQYF. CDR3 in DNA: TGCGCCAGCAGCTTGAAGGCGGAGACCCAGTACTTC.

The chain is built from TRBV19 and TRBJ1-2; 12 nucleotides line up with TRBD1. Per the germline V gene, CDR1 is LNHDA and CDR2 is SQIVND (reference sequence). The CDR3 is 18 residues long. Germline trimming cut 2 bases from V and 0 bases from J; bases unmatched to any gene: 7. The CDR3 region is CASSILVGQGAANYGYTF. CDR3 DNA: TGTGCCAGTAGTATATTAGTGGGACAGGGGGCCGCTAACTATGGCTACACCTTC.

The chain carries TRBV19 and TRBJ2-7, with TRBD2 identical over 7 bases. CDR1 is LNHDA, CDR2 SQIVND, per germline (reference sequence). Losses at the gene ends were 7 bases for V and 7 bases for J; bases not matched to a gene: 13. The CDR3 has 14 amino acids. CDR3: CASTPGSLAREQYF. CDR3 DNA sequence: TGTGCCAGTACTCCGGGATCACTAGCGAGGGAGCAGTACTTC.

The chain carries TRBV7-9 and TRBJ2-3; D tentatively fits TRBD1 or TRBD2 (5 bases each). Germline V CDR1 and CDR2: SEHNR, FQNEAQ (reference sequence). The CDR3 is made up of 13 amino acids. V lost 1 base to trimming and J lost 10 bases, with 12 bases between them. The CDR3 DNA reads TGTGCCAGCAGCTTAGTCCTTGGGACGCCGCAGTATTTT. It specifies CASSLVLGTPQYF.

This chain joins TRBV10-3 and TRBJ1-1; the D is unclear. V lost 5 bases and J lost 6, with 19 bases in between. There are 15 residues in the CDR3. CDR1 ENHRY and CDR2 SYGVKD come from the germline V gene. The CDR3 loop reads CAISPTTLMIAEAFF. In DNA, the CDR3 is TGTGCCATCAGTCCCACCACTTTGATGATTGCTGAAGCTTTCTTT.

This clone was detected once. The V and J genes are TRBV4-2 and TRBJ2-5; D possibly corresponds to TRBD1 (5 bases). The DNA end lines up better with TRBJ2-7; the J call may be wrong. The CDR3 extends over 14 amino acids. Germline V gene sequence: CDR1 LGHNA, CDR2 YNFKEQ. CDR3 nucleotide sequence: TGTGCCAGCAGCCCCAGGGTTAGCTCCTACGAGCAGTACTTC. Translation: CASSPRVSSYEQYF.

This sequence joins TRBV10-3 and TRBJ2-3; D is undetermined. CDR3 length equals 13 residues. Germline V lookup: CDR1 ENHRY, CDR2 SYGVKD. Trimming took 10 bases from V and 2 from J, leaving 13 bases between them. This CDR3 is CASHQTITDTQYF. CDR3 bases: TGTGCCAGTCATCAAACCATCACAGATACGCAGTATTTT.

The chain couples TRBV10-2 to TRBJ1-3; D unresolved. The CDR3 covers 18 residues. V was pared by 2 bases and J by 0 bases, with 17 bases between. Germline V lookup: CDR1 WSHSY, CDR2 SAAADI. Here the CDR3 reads CASSEIGGSLSSGNTIYF. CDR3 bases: TGCGCCAGCAGTGAGATAGGCGGCAGTTTGAGCTCTGGAAACACCATATATTTT.

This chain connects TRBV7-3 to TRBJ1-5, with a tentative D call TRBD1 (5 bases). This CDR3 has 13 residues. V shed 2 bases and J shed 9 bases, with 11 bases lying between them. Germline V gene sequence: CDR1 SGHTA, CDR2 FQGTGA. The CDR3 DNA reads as TGTGCCAGCAGCTTAGATGGGGGACTGCCCCAGCATTTT. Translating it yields CASSLDGGLPQHF.

CDR3 protein: CASSYPDRSGQPQHF. Here the CDR3 DNA reads TGTGCCAGCAGTTACCCGGACAGGTCTGGACAGCCCCAGCATTTT. This sequence joins TRBV6-5 and TRBJ1-5; TRBD1 matches 7 bases. V lost 2 bases and J lost 7; bases outside the gene matches: 8. CDR3 length: 15 amino acids. In germline, CDR1 is MNHEY, CDR2 SVGAGI.

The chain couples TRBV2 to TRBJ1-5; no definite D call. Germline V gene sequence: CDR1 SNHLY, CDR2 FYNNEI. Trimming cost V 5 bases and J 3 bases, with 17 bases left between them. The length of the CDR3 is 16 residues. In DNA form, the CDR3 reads TGTGCCAGCAGTAGGTCGATGGGCCCGTTCAATCAGCCCCAGCATTTT. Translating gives CASSRSMGPFNQPQHF.

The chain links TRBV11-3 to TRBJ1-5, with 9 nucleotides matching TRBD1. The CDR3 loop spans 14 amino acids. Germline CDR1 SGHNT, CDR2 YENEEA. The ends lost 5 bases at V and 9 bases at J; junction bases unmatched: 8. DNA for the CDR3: TGTGCCAGCAGCGTTGGACAGGGGTTTAGGCCCCAGCATTTT. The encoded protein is CASSVGQGFRPQHF.

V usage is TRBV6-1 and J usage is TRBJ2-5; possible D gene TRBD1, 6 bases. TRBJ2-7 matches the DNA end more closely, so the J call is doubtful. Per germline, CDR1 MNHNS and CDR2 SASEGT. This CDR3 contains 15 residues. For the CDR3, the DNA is TGTGCCAGCCGGGCGGGCGCAGGGGACCCCTACGAGCAGTACTTC. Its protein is CASRAGAGDPYEQYF.

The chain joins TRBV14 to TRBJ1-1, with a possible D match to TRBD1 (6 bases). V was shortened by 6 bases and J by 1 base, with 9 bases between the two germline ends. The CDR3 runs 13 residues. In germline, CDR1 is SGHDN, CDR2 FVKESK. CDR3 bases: TGTGCCAGCAGTTGGGGGCAGAACACTGAAGCTTTCTTT. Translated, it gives CASSWGQNTEAFF. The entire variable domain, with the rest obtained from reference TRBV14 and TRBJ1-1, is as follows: EAGVTQFPSHSVIEKGQTVTLRCDPISGHDNLYWYRRVMGKEIKFLLHFVKESKQDESGMPNNRFLAERTGGTYSTLKVQPAELEDSGVYFCASSWGQNTEAFFGQGTRLTVV.

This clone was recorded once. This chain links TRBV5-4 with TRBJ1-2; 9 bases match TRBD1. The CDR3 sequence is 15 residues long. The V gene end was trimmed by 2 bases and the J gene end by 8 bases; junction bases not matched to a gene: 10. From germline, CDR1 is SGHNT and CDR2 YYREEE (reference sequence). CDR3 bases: TGTGCCAGCAGCTTCGTGGGACAGGGCGTGGGGGGCTACACCTTC. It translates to CASSFVGQGVGGYTF.

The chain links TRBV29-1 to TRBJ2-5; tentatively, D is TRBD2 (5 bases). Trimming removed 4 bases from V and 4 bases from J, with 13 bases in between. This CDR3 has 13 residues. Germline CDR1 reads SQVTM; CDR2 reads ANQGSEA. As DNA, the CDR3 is TGCAGCGTTGGTCTGGGCCGGGGAGAGACCCAGTACTTC. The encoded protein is CSVGLGRGETQYF.